A single sample is the source of the 12 T cell receptor beta chains below, sequenced in a study of blood T cell repertoires in COVID-19. Assay used: immunoSEQ multiplex PCR; TCRdb lists only in-frame clones, some missing. Of over 120,000 clones in the sample, 75% to 90% are singletons; the top ten hold about 37%. Sequenced input: peripheral blood. The receptors here all came from a man in his fifties who had recovered from COVID-19.

The rearrangement links TRBV2 to TRBJ2-1; 7 positions match TRBD2. J gave up 4 bases and V 5 bases, and 5 bases lay outside the gene matches. The CDR3 loop spans 14 amino acids. CDR1 and CDR2 (germline): SNHLY, FYNNEI. The CDR3 coding sequence is TGTGCCAGCAGTAAGCGGGGAGAATACAATGAGCAGTTCTTC. Translating gives CASSKRGEYNEQFF.

This rearrangement joins TRBV7-2 to TRBJ2-4; tentatively, D is TRBD2 (6 bases). CDR3 size: 17 residues. V was clipped by 5 bases and J by 5 bases, with 22 bases between them. Germline V gene sequence: CDR1 SGHTA, CDR2 FQGNSA. The CDR3 here is CASSLRQSAGPQNIQYF. CDR3 nucleotides: TGTGCCAGCAGCCTACGCCAGTCTGCGGGGCCGCAAAACATTCAGTACTTC.

J is TRBJ1-5 and V is TRBV12-5; weak D call: TRBD1 (6 bases). Germline V gives CDR1 LGHNT, CDR2 FRNRAP. The CDR3 consists of 15 residues. V was clipped by 2 bases and J by 2 bases, with 10 bases between them. The CDR3 here is CASGLPRTGNQPQHF. In nucleotides, the CDR3 is TGTGCTAGTGGTTTGCCCAGGACAGGCAATCAGCCCCAGCATTTT.

The V call is TRBV4-3, the J call TRBJ2-7; TRBD2 matches at 8 bases. The V segment lost 1 base and the J segment 6 bases; nucleotides outside the gene matches: 5. Germline V CDR1 and CDR2: LGHNA, YSLEER. CDR3 size: 14 residues. The DNA of the CDR3 is TGCGCCAGCAGCCAAGCGGACCGGGGGGGCGAGCAGTACTTC. Amino acid sequence: CASSQADRGGEQYF.

This rearrangement joins TRBV10-3 to TRBJ1-3; TRBD1 might be the D (5 bases). In germline, CDR1 is ENHRY, CDR2 SYGVKD. The CDR3 totals 15 residues. V lost 6 bases and J 0 bases, leaving 12 bases between the germline ends. The CDR3 DNA follows: TGTGCCATCAGGGATGGGGGGGGCTCTGGAAACACCATATATTTT. Amino acid sequence: CAIRDGGGSGNTIYF.

The chain carries TRBV7-6 and TRBJ1-1, with D tentatively TRBD1 (6 bases). In germline, CDR1 is SGHVS, CDR2 FNYEAQ. V was clipped by 1 base and J by 5 bases, with 8 bases between them. CDR3 length: 13 residues. The CDR3 here is CASSLEGVTEAFF. The CDR3 DNA reads TGTGCCAGCAGCTTAGAGGGGGTAACTGAAGCTTTCTTT.

V and J are TRBV9 and TRBJ1-2, with a possible D match to TRBD1 (5 bases). Deletions cut 4 bases from V and 1 base from J, with 8 bases between. The length of the CDR3 is 13 residues. Germline-derived CDR1 and CDR2 are SGDLS and YYNGEE. Here the CDR3 reads CASSRDSNYGYTF. The CDR3 DNA follows: TGTGCCAGCAGCCGAGACAGTAACTATGGCTACACCTTC.

The chain carries TRBV6-2 or TRBV6-3 and TRBJ2-1, with TRBD1 identical over 7 bases. Germline loops: CDR1 MNHEY, CDR2 SVGEGT. The V and J ends lost 5 bases and 0 bases, in that order; junction bases with no gene match: 7. The CDR3 consists of 16 residues. CDR3 protein: CASSRDSRSSYNEQFF. CDR3 in DNA: TGTGCCAGCAGTCGGGACAGCCGCAGCTCCTACAATGAGCAGTTCTTC.

The chain joins TRBV29-1 to TRBJ2-7; TRBD1 agrees at 7 bases. This CDR3 region has 13 residues. Germline lookup yields CDR1 SQVTM and CDR2 ANQGSEA. V dropped 4 bases and J dropped 2; count of bases not matched to a gene: 5. The CDR3 DNA is TGCAGCGTTGCTACGGGACAGACCTACGAGCAGTACTTC. Amino acid sequence: CSVATGQTYEQYF.

V is TRBV14 and J is TRBJ2-7, with a tentative D call TRBD1 (6 bases). This CDR3 region has 15 residues. Trimming cost V 0 bases and J 0 bases, with 9 bases left between them. Looked up from germline, CDR1 is SGHDN and CDR2 is FVKESK. As DNA, the CDR3 is TGTGCCAGCAGCCAAGAGCAGGGGCGCTCCTACGAGCAGTACTTC. This translates into CASSQEQGRSYEQYF.

The chain links TRBV2 to TRBJ2-3, with 8 bases fitting TRBD2. V gave up 4 bases and J gave up 0 bases; unmatched junction bases: 3. Germline loops: CDR1 SNHLY, CDR2 FYNNEI. CDR3 length equals 15 residues. As DNA, the CDR3 is TGTGCCAGCAGTGTCGCGGGGGGAAGCACAGATACGCAGTATTTT. It encodes CASSVAGGSTDTQYF.

V gene TRBV11-3 combines with J gene TRBJ2-1; TRBD2 aligns across 8 bases. J gave up 4 bases and V 2 bases, and 4 bases lay outside the gene matches. The CDR3 sequence is 15 residues long. CDR1 and CDR2 from the germline V gene are SGHNT and YENEEA. CDR3: CASSLLAGVYNEQFF. The CDR3 DNA reads TGTGCCAGCAGCTTACTAGCGGGCGTTTACAATGAGCAGTTCTTC.